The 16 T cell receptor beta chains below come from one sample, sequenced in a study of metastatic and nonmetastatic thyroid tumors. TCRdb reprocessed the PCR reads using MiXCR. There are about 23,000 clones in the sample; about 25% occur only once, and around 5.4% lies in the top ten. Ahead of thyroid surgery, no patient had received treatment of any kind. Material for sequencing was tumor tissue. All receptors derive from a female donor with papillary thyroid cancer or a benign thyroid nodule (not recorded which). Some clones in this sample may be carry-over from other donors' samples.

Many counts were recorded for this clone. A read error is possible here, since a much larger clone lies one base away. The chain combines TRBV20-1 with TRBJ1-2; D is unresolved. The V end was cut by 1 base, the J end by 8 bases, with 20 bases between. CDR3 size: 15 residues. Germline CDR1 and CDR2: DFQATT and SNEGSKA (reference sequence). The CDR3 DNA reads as TGCAGTGCTAGAGCCGGGCCAAACTTCCAGAGAGGCTACACCTTC. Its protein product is CSARAGPNFQRGYTF.

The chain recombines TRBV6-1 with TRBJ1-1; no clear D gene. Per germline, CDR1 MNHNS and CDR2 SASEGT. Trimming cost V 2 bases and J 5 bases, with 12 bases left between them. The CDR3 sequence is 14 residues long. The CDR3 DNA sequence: TGTGCCAGCAGTGAAACTGGGAGTGAAACTGAAGCTTTCTTT. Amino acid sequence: CASSETGSETEAFF.

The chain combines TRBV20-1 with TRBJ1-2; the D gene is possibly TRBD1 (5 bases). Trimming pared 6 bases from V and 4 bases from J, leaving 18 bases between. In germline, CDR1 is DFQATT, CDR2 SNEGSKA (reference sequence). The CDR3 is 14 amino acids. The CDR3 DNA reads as TGCAGTGCCCCGAAGGTCGACAGACTCTATGGCTACACCTTC. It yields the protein CSAPKVDRLYGYTF.

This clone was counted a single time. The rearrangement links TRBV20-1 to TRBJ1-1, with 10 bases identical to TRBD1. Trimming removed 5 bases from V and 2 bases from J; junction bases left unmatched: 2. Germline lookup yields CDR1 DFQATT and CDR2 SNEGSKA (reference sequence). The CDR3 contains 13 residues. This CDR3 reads CSAGTGANTEAFF. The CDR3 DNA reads TGCAGTGCTGGGACAGGGGCTAACACTGAAGCTTTCTTT.

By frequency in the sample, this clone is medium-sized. CDR3 coding DNA: TGCGCCAGCAGCTTGATAGCGGGGGGGCCTGCAGATACGCAGTATTTT. Translating it yields CASSLIAGGPADTQYF. The chain is built from TRBV5-1 and TRBJ2-3; 11 nucleotides line up with TRBD2. The CDR3 runs 16 residues. Germline CDR1 reads SGHRS; CDR2 reads YFSETQ. Trimming took 1 base from V and 4 from J; bases not matched to a gene: 5.

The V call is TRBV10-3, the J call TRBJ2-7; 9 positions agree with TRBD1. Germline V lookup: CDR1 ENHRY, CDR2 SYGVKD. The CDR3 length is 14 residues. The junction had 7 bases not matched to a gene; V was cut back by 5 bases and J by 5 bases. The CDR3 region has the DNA TGTGCCATCAGTCGGGACAGGGTATCCCACGAGCAGTACTTC. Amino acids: CAISRDRVSHEQYF.

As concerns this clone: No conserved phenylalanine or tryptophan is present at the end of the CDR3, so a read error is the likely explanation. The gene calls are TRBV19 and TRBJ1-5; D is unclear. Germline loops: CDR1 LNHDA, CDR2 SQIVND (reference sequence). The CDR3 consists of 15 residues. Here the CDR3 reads CASIIALAGGQPQHL. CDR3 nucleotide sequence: TGTGCCAGTATTATAGCATTGGCAGGAGGTCAGCCCCAGCATCTT.

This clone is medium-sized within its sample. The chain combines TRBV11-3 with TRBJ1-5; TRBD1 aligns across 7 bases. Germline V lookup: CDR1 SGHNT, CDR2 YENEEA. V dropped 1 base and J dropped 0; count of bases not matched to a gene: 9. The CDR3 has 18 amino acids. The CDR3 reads CASSLGQGGAYSNQPQHF. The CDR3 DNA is TGTGCCAGCAGCTTAGGACAGGGTGGGGCTTATAGCAATCAGCCCCAGCATTTT.

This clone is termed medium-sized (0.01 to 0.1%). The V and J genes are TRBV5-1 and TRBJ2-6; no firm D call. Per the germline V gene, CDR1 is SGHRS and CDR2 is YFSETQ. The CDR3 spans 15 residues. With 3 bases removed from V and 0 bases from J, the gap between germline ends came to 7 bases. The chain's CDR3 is CASSSSGSGANVLTF. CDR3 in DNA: TGCGCCAGCAGCTCTTCGGGCTCTGGGGCCAACGTCCTGACTTTC.

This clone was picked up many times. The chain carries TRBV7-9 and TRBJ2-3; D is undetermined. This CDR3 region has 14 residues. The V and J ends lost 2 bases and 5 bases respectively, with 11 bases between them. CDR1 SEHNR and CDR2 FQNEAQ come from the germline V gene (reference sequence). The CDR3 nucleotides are TGTGCCAGCAGCTTAATTACGACTCGAGATACGCAGTATTTT. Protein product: CASSLITTRDTQYF.

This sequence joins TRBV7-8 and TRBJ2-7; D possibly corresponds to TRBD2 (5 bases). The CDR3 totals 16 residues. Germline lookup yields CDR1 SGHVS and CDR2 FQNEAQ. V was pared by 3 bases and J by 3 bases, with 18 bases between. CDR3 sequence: CASSFLSLAANYEQYF. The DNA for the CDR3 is TGTGCCAGCAGCTTCCTGAGTCTAGCAGCGAACTACGAGCAGTACTTC.

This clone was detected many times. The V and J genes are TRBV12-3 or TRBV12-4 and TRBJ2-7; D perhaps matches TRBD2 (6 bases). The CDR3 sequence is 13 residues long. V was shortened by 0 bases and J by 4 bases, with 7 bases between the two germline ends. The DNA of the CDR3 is TGTGCCAGCAGTTTAGCGGCGGGGTACGAGCAGTACTTC. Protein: CASSLAAGYEQYF.

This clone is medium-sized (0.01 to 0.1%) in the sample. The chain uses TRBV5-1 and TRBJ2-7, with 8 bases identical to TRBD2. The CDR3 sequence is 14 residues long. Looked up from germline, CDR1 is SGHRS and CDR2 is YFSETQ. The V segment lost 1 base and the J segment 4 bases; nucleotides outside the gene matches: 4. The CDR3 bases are TGCGCCAGCAGCTTGCCCGGGGGGGATTACGAGCAGTACTTC. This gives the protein CASSLPGGDYEQYF.

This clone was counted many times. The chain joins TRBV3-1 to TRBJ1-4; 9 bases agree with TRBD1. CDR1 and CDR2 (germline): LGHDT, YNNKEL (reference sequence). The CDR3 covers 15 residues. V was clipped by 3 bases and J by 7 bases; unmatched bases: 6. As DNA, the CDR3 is TGTGCCAGCAGCCAGGCCCCGGGACAGGGTGAAAAACTGTTTTTT. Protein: CASSQAPGQGEKLFF.

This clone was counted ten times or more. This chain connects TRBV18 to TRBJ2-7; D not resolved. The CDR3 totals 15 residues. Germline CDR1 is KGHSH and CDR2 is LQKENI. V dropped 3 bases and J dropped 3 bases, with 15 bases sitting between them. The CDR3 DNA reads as TGTGCCAGCTCACCCCAAAGCAGGAGAGACTACGAGCAGTACTTC. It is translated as CASSPQSRRDYEQYF.

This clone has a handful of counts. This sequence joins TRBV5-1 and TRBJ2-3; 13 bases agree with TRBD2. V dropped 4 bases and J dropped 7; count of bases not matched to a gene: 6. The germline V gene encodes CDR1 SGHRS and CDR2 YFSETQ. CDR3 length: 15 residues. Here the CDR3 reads CASSKLAGGTHTQYF. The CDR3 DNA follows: TGCGCCAGCAGCAAACTAGCGGGGGGGACCCATACGCAGTATTTT.